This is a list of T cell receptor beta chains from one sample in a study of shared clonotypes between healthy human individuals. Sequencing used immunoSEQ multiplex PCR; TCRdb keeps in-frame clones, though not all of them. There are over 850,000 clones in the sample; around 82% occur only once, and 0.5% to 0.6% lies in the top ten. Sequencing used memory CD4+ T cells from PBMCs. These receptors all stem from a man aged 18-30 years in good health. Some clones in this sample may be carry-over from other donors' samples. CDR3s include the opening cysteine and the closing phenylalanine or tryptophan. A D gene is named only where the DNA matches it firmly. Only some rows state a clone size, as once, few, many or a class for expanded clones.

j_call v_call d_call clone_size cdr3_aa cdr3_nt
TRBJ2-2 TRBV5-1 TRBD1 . CASSLGGGGTGELFF TGCGCCAGCAGTCTAGGGGGCGGCGGCACCGGGGAGCTGTTTTTT
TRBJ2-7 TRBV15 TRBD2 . CATSRDFSGYYEQYF TGTGCCACCAGCAGAGATTTTAGCGGGTATTACGAGCAGTACTTC
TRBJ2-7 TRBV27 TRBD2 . CASSLNSGGRGYEQYF TGTGCCAGCAGTTTAAATAGCGGCGGGAGGGGCTACGAGCAGTACTTC
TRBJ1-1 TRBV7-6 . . CASSIRENTEAFF TGTGCCAGCAGCATCCGAGAGAACACTGAAGCTTTCTTT
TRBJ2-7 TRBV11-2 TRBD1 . CASSWERTGSYEQYF TGTGCCAGCAGCTGGGAGAGGACAGGTTCCTACGAGCAGTACTTC
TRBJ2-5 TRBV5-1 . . CASSLGAEETQYF TGCGCCAGCAGCTTGGGTGCAGAAGAGACCCAGTACTTC
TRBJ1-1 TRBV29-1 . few CSVDKISGSEAFF TGCAGCGTTGATAAGATTAGCGGCTCTGAAGCTTTCTTT
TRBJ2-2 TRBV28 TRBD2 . CASSSTRTSGVTGELFF TGTGCCAGCAGTTCAACCAGGACTAGCGGAGTCACCGGGGAGCTGTTTTTT
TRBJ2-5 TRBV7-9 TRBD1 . CASSGGTGAGVQYF TGTGCCAGCAGCGGAGGGACAGGGGCCGGGGTACAGTACTTC
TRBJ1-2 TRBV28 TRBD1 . CASSLYGTGSYGYTF TGTGCCAGCAGTTTATACGGGACAGGGTCCTATGGCTACACCTTC
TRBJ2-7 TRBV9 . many CASSVQATTAGSEQYF TGTGCCAGCAGCGTGCAGGCCACTACTGCGGGGTCCGAGCAGTACTTC
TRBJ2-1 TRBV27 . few CASSLLGSNNEQFF TGTGCCAGCAGTTTATTAGGGTCTAACAATGAGCAGTTCTTC
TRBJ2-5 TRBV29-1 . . CSVEGWRGLETQYF TGCAGCGTTGAAGGGTGGAGGGGGCTGGAGACCCAGTACTTC
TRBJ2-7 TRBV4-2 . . CASSQEGTRSSYEQYF TGTGCCAGCAGCCAAGAGGGCACTAGGAGCTCCTACGAGCAGTACTTC
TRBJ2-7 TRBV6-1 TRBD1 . CASSWTTGSGYEQYF TGTGCCAGCAGTTGGACGACAGGGAGCGGCTACGAGCAGTACTTC
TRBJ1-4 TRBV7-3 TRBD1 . CASSSGQGEKLFF TGTGCCAGCAGCTCTGGACAGGGAGAAAAACTGTTTTTT
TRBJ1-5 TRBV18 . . CASSAYSNQPQHF TGTGCCAGCTCAGCATATAGCAATCAGCCCCAGCATTTT
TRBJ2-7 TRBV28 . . CASSLGRPSRASKNSGYEQYF TGTGCCAGCAGTTTAGGGAGACCATCCCGGGCCTCCAAAAATAGTGGCTACGAGCAGTACTTC
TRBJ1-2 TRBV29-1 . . CSVGGGVDGYTF TGCAGCGTTGGAGGGGGGGTTGATGGCTACACCTTC
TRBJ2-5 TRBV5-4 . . CASSPPRSQETQYF TGTGCCAGCAGCCCCCCCCGATCGCAAGAGACCCAGTACTTC
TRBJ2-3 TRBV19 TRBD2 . CASSIALGLAGADTQYF TGTGCCAGTAGTATTGCCCTTGGACTAGCGGGAGCCGATACGCAGTATTTT
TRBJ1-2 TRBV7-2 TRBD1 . CASSLATGANYGYTF TGTGCCAGCAGCTTAGCGACAGGGGCTAACTATGGCTACACCTTC
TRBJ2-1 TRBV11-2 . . CASSPPRSPHEQFF TGTGCCAGCAGTCCCCCCAGGTCCCCCCATGAGCAGTTCTTC
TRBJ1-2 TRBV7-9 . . CASSLDNPRYYGYTF TGTGCCAGCAGCTTGGACAACCCTCGATACTATGGCTACACCTTC
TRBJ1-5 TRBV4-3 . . CASSQRQGSNQPQHF TGCGCCAGCAGCCAAAGGCAGGGGTCCAATCAGCCCCAGCATTTT
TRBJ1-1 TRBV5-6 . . CASTLRSVREAFF TGTGCCAGCACCCTCCGGAGCGTTCGCGAAGCTTTCTTT
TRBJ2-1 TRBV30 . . CAWSDGRPGDEQFF TGTGCCTGGAGCGATGGACGCCCGGGCGATGAGCAGTTCTTC
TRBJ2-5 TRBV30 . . CAWSVPGRETQYF TGTGCCTGGAGTGTACCGGGGAGAGAGACCCAGTACTTC
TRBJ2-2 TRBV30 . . CAWSFGILRTGELFF TGTGCCTGGAGTTTTGGGATTCTAAGGACCGGGGAGCTGTTTTTT
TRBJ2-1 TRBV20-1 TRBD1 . CSARARQGQFF TGCAGTGCTCGAGCCAGACAGGGTCAGTTCTTC
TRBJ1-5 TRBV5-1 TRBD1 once CASSGTTGGNQPQHF TGCGCCAGCAGCGGAACGACAGGGGGCAATCAGCCCCAGCATTTT
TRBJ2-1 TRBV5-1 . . CASSLVGPQEDEQFF TGCGCCAGCAGCTTGGTTGGCCCCCAGGAGGATGAGCAGTTCTTC
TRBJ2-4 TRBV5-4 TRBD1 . CASSLAGTGANIQYF TGTGCCAGCAGCTTGGCCGGGACAGGGGCCAACATTCAGTACTTC
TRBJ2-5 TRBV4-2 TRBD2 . CASSSRLAGVGETQYF TGTGCCAGCAGCTCCCGACTAGCGGGAGTGGGGGAGACCCAGTACTTC
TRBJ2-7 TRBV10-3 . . CAIHQDPDYEQYF TGTGCCATCCATCAGGACCCAGACTACGAGCAGTACTTC
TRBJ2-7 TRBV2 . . CASTPTGRREQYF TGTGCCAGCACCCCCACCGGGCGACGCGAGCAGTACTTC
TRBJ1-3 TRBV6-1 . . CASSERGAPSGNTIYF TGTGCCAGCAGTGAACGGGGGGCTCCCTCTGGAAACACCATATATTTT
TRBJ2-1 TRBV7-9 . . CASSLALGRRVVDEQFF TGTGCCAGCAGCTTAGCATTGGGTAGGAGGGTGGTCGATGAGCAGTTCTTC
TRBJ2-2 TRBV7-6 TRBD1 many CASSLGQGMSAGELFF TGTGCCAGCAGCTTAGGACAGGGGATGTCCGCCGGGGAGCTGTTTTTT
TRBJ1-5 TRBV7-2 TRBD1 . CASSTRQGQPQHF TGTGCCAGCAGCACCCGACAGGGCCAGCCCCAGCATTTT
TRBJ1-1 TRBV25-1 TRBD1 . CASSDRAVKNTEAFF TGTGCCAGCAGCGACAGGGCGGTTAAGAACACTGAAGCTTTCTTT
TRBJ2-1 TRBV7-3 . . CASSPGVLAGSYNEQFF TGTGCCAGCAGCCCGGGGGTCTTGGCGGGCTCCTACAATGAGCAGTTCTTC
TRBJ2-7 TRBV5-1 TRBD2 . CASSLAGTSRYEQYF TGCGCCAGCAGCTTGGCTGGGACTAGCCGGTACGAGCAGTACTTC
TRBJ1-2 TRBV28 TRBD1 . CASSLGTGDTIYGYTF TGTGCCAGCAGTTTAGGGACAGGGGATACCATCTATGGCTACACCTTC
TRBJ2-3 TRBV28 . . CASSLGTDTQYF TGTGCCAGCAGTTTAGGCACAGATACGCAGTATTTT
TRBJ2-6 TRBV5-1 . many CASSEGLGRGLAGANVLTF TGCGCCAGCAGCGAGGGGCTGGGCAGGGGCCTCGCTGGGGCCAACGTCCTGACTTTC
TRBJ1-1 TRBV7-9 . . CASSEQQADEAFF TGTGCCAGCAGCGAGCAACAGGCAGATGAAGCTTTCTTT
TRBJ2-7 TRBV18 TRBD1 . CASSTDRDRGHEQYF TGTGCCAGCTCAACCGATCGGGACAGGGGCCACGAGCAGTACTTC
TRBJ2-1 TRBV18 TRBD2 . CASSRTSGRSYNEQFF TGTGCCAGCTCGCGGACTAGCGGGCGCTCCTACAATGAGCAGTTCTTC
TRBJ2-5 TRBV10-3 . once CAISGQGPETQYF TGTGCCATCAGTGGGCAAGGGCCGGAGACCCAGTACTTC
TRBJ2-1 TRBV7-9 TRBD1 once CASSADRGKGGEQFF TGTGCCAGCAGCGCCGACAGGGGCAAAGGGGGTGAGCAGTTCTTC
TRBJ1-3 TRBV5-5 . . CASSRGSVGNTIYF TGTGCCAGCAGCCGGGGGTCAGTCGGAAACACCATATATTTT
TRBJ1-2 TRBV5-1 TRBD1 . CASSTGQGASYTF TGCGCCAGCAGCACCGGACAGGGGGCCAGCTACACCTTC
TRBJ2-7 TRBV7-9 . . CASSLVFGGAEKQYF TGTGCCAGCAGCTTAGTATTCGGAGGGGCCGAAAAGCAGTACTTC
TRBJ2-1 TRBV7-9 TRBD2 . CASSFFGGSYNEQFF TGTGCCAGCAGCTTTTTCGGGGGGTCCTACAATGAGCAGTTCTTC